Listed below are T cell receptor beta chains from one sample, sequenced in a study of shared T cell receptors in the human thymus. Some clones are missing from TCRdb's copy, which holds only in-frame ones; the method was immunoSEQ multiplex PCR. The repertoire holds fewer than 700,000 clones, with approximately 87% as singletons. These data also formed part of another study, on human thymus T cells.

Sequencing used thymocytes. All receptors come from a boy younger than two with a congenital heart defect. Both conserved end residues are part of each CDR3. The order of the fields is D gene, CDR3 length, J gene, clone size, V gene, CDR3 protein, CDR3 DNA. D genes are given only for firm matches. Rows give clone size only sometimes, using once, few, many, or a class for an expanded clone.

D gene: NA
CDR3 length: 18
J gene: TRBJ1-4
clone size: NA
V gene: TRBV18
CDR3 protein: CASSPFTGTGATNEKLFF
CDR3 DNA: TGTGCCAGCTCACCTTTTACCGGGACGGGAGCAACTAATGAAAAACTGTTTTTT

D gene: NA
CDR3 length: 15
J gene: TRBJ2-3
clone size: NA
V gene: TRBV19
CDR3 protein: CASSIGRPRTDTQYF
CDR3 DNA: TGTGCCAGTAGTATCGGCAGGCCGCGCACAGATACGCAGTATTTT

D gene: NA
CDR3 length: 16
J gene: TRBJ1-1
clone size: NA
V gene: TRBV11-2
CDR3 protein: CAQHLILSYGGTEAFF
CDR3 DNA: TGTGCCCAGCACTTGATATTGAGCTACGGGGGCACTGAAGCTTTCTTT

D gene: TRBD1
CDR3 length: 14
J gene: TRBJ1-5
clone size: NA
V gene: TRBV7-8
CDR3 protein: CASSYRGSNQPQHF
CDR3 DNA: TGTGCCAGCAGCTACAGGGGTTCCAATCAGCCCCAGCATTTT

D gene: NA
CDR3 length: 13
J gene: TRBJ2-5
clone size: NA
V gene: TRBV11-3
CDR3 protein: CASSCDSQETQYF
CDR3 DNA: TGTGCCAGCAGCTGTGACAGCCAAGAGACCCAGTACTTC

D gene: TRBD1
CDR3 length: 14
J gene: TRBJ1-1
clone size: NA
V gene: TRBV6-5
CDR3 protein: CASTRQGGNTEAFF
CDR3 DNA: TGTGCCAGCACACGACAGGGGGGGAACACTGAAGCTTTCTTT

D gene: NA
CDR3 length: 13
J gene: TRBJ1-5
clone size: NA
V gene: TRBV2
CDR3 protein: CASVNFPDQPQHF
CDR3 DNA: TGTGCCAGCGTAAATTTTCCTGATCAGCCCCAGCATTTT

D gene: NA
CDR3 length: 16
J gene: TRBJ2-3
clone size: NA
V gene: TRBV18
CDR3 protein: CASSPQQGPHTDTQYF
CDR3 DNA: TGTGCCAGCTCCCCGCAACAGGGACCGCACACAGATACGCAGTATTTT

D gene: NA
CDR3 length: 16
J gene: TRBJ2-5
clone size: NA
V gene: TRBV7-9
CDR3 protein: CASSLWRGRREETQYF
CDR3 DNA: TGTGCCAGCAGCTTGTGGCGGGGACGGAGGGAAGAGACCCAGTACTTC

D gene: TRBD1
CDR3 length: 14
J gene: TRBJ1-5
clone size: NA
V gene: TRBV6-5
CDR3 protein: CASSRTGGNQPQHF
CDR3 DNA: TGTGCCAGCAGTCGGACAGGGGGCAATCAGCCCCAGCATTTT

D gene: NA
CDR3 length: 16
J gene: TRBJ2-1
clone size: NA
V gene: TRBV4-3
CDR3 protein: CASSQDLGTHYNEQFF
CDR3 DNA: TGCGCCAGCAGCCAAGATTTAGGGACACACTACAATGAGCAGTTCTTC

D gene: TRBD1
CDR3 length: 13
J gene: TRBJ1-1
clone size: NA
V gene: TRBV30
CDR3 protein: CACADRGWTEAFF
CDR3 DNA: TGTGCCTGCGCGGACAGGGGTTGGACTGAAGCTTTCTTT

D gene: TRBD2
CDR3 length: 16
J gene: TRBJ2-7
clone size: NA
V gene: TRBV19
CDR3 protein: CASSTPMGLAPYEQYF
CDR3 DNA: TGTGCCAGTAGTACGCCTATGGGACTAGCGCCGTACGAGCAGTACTTC

D gene: NA
CDR3 length: 15
J gene: TRBJ1-5
clone size: few
V gene: TRBV30
CDR3 protein: CAWSEGVWSNQPQHF
CDR3 DNA: TGTGCCTGGAGTGAAGGGGTGTGGAGCAATCAGCCCCAGCATTTT

D gene: TRBD2
CDR3 length: 13
J gene: TRBJ2-5
clone size: NA
V gene: TRBV10-3
CDR3 protein: CAISREGQETQYF
CDR3 DNA: TGTGCCATCAGCAGGGAGGGCCAAGAGACCCAGTACTTC

D gene: NA
CDR3 length: 17
J gene: TRBJ2-3
clone size: NA
V gene: TRBV11-2
CDR3 protein: CASSLGQVMTGTDTQYF
CDR3 DNA: TGTGCCAGCAGCTTGGGGCAAGTTATGACAGGCACAGATACGCAGTATTTT

D gene: TRBD2
CDR3 length: 17
J gene: TRBJ2-1
clone size: NA
V gene: TRBV7-3
CDR3 protein: CASSLPRTSGAYNEQFF
CDR3 DNA: TGTGCCAGCAGCTTACCTCGGACTAGCGGGGCCTACAATGAGCAGTTCTTC

D gene: NA
CDR3 length: 17
J gene: TRBJ2-7
clone size: NA
V gene: TRBV11-2
CDR3 protein: CASSLDRQDRDDYEQYF
CDR3 DNA: TGTGCCAGCAGCTTAGATCGTCAGGACAGAGATGATTACGAGCAGTACTTC

D gene: TRBD1
CDR3 length: 14
J gene: TRBJ2-1
clone size: NA
V gene: TRBV25-1
CDR3 protein: CASRVTGPTYEQFF
CDR3 DNA: TGTGCCAGCAGAGTGACAGGGCCCACTTATGAGCAGTTCTTC

D gene: NA
CDR3 length: 14
J gene: TRBJ2-4
clone size: NA
V gene: TRBV9
CDR3 protein: CASSVGGLENIQYF
CDR3 DNA: TGTGCCAGCAGCGTAGGAGGGTTAGAAAACATTCAGTACTTC

D gene: TRBD1
CDR3 length: 16
J gene: TRBJ2-7
clone size: NA
V gene: TRBV7-6
CDR3 protein: CASSSVKGTGRYEQYF
CDR3 DNA: TGTGCCAGCAGCTCGGTCAAGGGGACAGGGCGATACGAGCAGTACTTC

D gene: NA
CDR3 length: 15
J gene: TRBJ2-7
clone size: NA
V gene: TRBV5-1
CDR3 protein: CASSSHRPGPYEQYF
CDR3 DNA: TGCGCCAGCAGCTCCCACAGGCCCGGGCCCTACGAGCAGTACTTC

D gene: NA
CDR3 length: 15
J gene: TRBJ1-4
clone size: few
V gene: TRBV5-1
CDR3 protein: CASSMYRAPNEKLFF
CDR3 DNA: TGCGCCAGCAGCATGTACAGGGCTCCTAATGAAAAACTGTTTTTT

D gene: TRBD1
CDR3 length: 14
J gene: TRBJ2-5
clone size: NA
V gene: TRBV19
CDR3 protein: CASSSLRGTETQYF
CDR3 DNA: TGTGCCAGTAGTTCGCTCAGGGGGACGGAGACCCAGTACTTC

D gene: TRBD2
CDR3 length: 19
J gene: TRBJ2-1
clone size: NA
V gene: TRBV7-9
CDR3 protein: CASSLVSGSMWYSPNEQFF
CDR3 DNA: TGTGCCAGCAGCTTAGTTAGCGGGAGTATGTGGTATTCTCCCAATGAGCAGTTCTTC

D gene: TRBD2
CDR3 length: 15
J gene: TRBJ2-1
clone size: NA
V gene: TRBV7-2
CDR3 protein: CASTRGEGRYNEQFF
CDR3 DNA: TGTGCCAGCACTAGAGGGGAGGGGCGCTACAATGAGCAGTTCTTC

D gene: NA
CDR3 length: 14
J gene: TRBJ1-3
clone size: NA
V gene: TRBV10-3
CDR3 protein: CAISESGNGNTIYF
CDR3 DNA: TGTGCCATCAGTGAGTCCGGGAATGGAAACACCATATATTTT

D gene: NA
CDR3 length: 16
J gene: TRBJ2-1
clone size: NA
V gene: TRBV9
CDR3 protein: CASSVEGLGPYNEQFF
CDR3 DNA: TGTGCCAGCAGCGTAGAAGGACTCGGCCCCTACAATGAGCAGTTCTTC

D gene: TRBD2
CDR3 length: 18
J gene: TRBJ2-7
clone size: NA
V gene: TRBV4-2
CDR3 protein: CASSQEGVAGGPFHEQYF
CDR3 DNA: TGTGCCAGCAGCCAAGAGGGAGTAGCGGGAGGGCCTTTCCACGAGCAGTACTTC

D gene: TRBD1
CDR3 length: 13
J gene: TRBJ2-7
clone size: NA
V gene: TRBV7-8
CDR3 protein: CASKDRGDHEQYF
CDR3 DNA: TGTGCCAGCAAGGACAGGGGGGACCACGAGCAGTACTTC

D gene: NA
CDR3 length: 15
J gene: TRBJ2-4
clone size: NA
V gene: TRBV7-2
CDR3 protein: CASTVEGGTKNIQYF
CDR3 DNA: TGTGCCAGCACCGTGGAGGGGGGGACCAAAAACATTCAGTACTTC